The T cell receptor (beta chain) under discussion was sequenced for a study of beta chain features in type 1 diabetes. As every portion of the isolated RNA was reverse transcribed, the sequencing read expressed TCRB transcripts. Profiling relied on immunoSEQ multiplex PCR, and the TCRdb table lists in-frame clones only, not all of them. The data hold about 130,000 clones, with nearly 9.5% observed a single time. The ends were cut back, 3 bases at V and 3 bases at J, with 12 bases in the middle. The CDR3 is 14 amino acids. Germline-derived CDR1 and CDR2 are SGHRS and YFSETQ. The V and J genes are TRBV5-1 and TRBJ2-5; a possible D gene is TRBD2 (6 bases). The sequence was collected from a man in his late teens or twenties in good health. Specimen: central memory CD4+ T cells from blood. CDR3 loop: CASSSGTSKETQYF. DNA of the CDR3: TGCGCCAGCAGCTCTGGGACTTCCAAAGAGACCCAGTACTTC.